This T cell receptor beta chain was obtained from a study of blood T cell repertoires in COVID-19. Study context: Specimens from acute and convalescent COVID-19 originated in the United States, Italy and Spain. In each case, the material was cDNA or gDNA derived from T cells, B-cell-depleted T cells, or PBMCs.

The CDR3 loop spans 15 amino acids. V lost 0 bases and J lost 8, with 16 bases in between. Germline values: CDR1 LGHDT, CDR2 YNNKEL (reference sequence). Per the authors' pipeline: Estimation of nucleated cell counts was performed using reference gene primer amplification. Data came from immunoSEQ multiplex PCR; TCRdb stores just in-frame clones and leaves some out. V and J calls plus clone size are reproduced from that table; the DNA served to infer D and trimming. The table shows more than 95,000 clones, with roughly 80% occurring only once. This clone was found once. Sequenced: peripheral blood. The J gene is TRBJ1-2, the V gene TRBV3-1 (or the pseudogene TRBV3-2); D unresolved. The receptor was isolated from a human donor in a cohort sampled during active COVID-19. The CDR3, as DNA: TGTGCCAGCAGCCAAGATCTTAAGAGGGTTGGGGGCTACACCTTC. It encodes CASSQDLKRVGGYTF.